A selection of T cell receptor beta chains follows, all from one sample in a study of OX40 agonist ivuxolimab in advanced cancers. Assay used: immunoSEQ multiplex PCR; TCRdb lists only in-frame clones, some missing. The sample yields some 70,000 clones, 88% seen once. Here the sequenced sample was CD4+ or CD8+ T cells sorted from blood, taken in a trial of the OX40 agonist ivuxolimab. These receptors all come from an adult with an advanced solid tumor such as melanoma, head and neck, liver or kidney cancer. Both conserved end residues are part of each CDR3. A D gene is named only where the DNA matches it firmly. The size of a clone is reported for some rows only, either as once, few or many, or as a class for expanded clones.

few	TRBV4-2	NA	TRBJ1-2	CASSQEDRPMGGYTF	TGTGCCAGCAGCCAAGAGGACAGACCCATGGGTGGCTACACCTTC
NA	TRBV9	TRBD1	TRBJ2-5	CASSPRMGQGGETQYF	TGTGCCAGCAGCCCCCGAATGGGACAGGGCGGCGAGACCCAGTACTTC
NA	TRBV15	NA	TRBJ1-1	CATSRDYLKGNTEAFF	TGTGCCACCAGCAGAGATTATCTGAAAGGGAACACTGAAGCTTTCTTT
NA	TRBV27	TRBD2	TRBJ2-1	CASSTGTSGSFYNEQFF	TGTGCCAGCAGTACCGGGACTAGCGGGAGTTTCTACAATGAGCAGTTCTTC
NA	TRBV2	TRBD1	TRBJ2-5	CATKSGQGETQYF	TGTGCCACGAAGTCGGGACAGGGAGAGACCCAGTACTTC
NA	TRBV19	TRBD1	TRBJ1-1	CASTLPGGRTEAFF	TGTGCCAGTACCCTACCAGGGGGTCGGACTGAAGCTTTCTTT
NA	TRBV7-2	TRBD1	TRBJ2-5	CASSLGDRGRGETQYF	TGTGCCAGCAGCTTAGGTGACAGGGGGCGGGGAGAGACCCAGTACTTC
NA	TRBV7-8	NA	TRBJ2-3	CASSFSTDTQYF	TGTGCCAGCAGCTTTAGCACAGATACGCAGTATTTT
NA	TRBV5-1	TRBD2	TRBJ2-1	CASSLVGGSIQNEQFF	TGCGCCAGCAGCCTTGTGGGGGGGTCCATTCAGAATGAGCAGTTCTTC
NA	TRBV7-4	NA	TRBJ1-3	CASSLGPGKGNTIYF	TGTGCCAGCAGCTTAGGTCCGGGGAAGGGAAACACCATATATTTT
NA	TRBV9	TRBD2	TRBJ2-3	CASSVGRTGGSTDTQYF	TGTGCCAGCAGCGTAGGAAGGACGGGGGGGAGCACAGATACGCAGTATTTT
NA	TRBV28	TRBD1	TRBJ1-1	CASSSPGGSTEAFF	TGTGCCAGCAGTTCTCCAGGGGGTTCCACTGAAGCTTTCTTT
few	TRBV4-1	NA	TRBJ2-1	CASSPRQGLWEQFF	TGCGCCAGCAGCCCCCGCCAGGGCCTATGGGAGCAGTTCTTC
NA	TRBV7-9	NA	TRBJ2-7	CASSLGEVYEQYF	TGTGCCAGCAGCTTGGGGGAGGTGTACGAGCAGTACTTC
NA	TRBV11-3	NA	TRBJ2-1	CASSLDSPYNEQFF	TGTGCCAGCAGCCTGGACTCCCCCTACAATGAGCAGTTCTTC
few	TRBV28	TRBD1	TRBJ1-2	CASSLWGQGYGYTF	TGTGCCAGCAGTTTATGGGGACAGGGATATGGCTACACCTTC
once	TRBV6-5	NA	TRBJ1-1	CASRPQGKGEAFF	TGTGCCAGCAGACCTCAGGGGAAAGGTGAAGCTTTCTTT
few	TRBV29-1	TRBD1	TRBJ1-2	CSVERTGDGYTF	TGCAGCGTTGAACGGACAGGGGATGGCTACACCTTC
NA	TRBV6-5	TRBD2	TRBJ2-1	CASSARTSVYNEQFF	TGTGCCAGCAGCGCCCGGACTAGCGTCTACAATGAGCAGTTCTTC
NA	TRBV27	NA	TRBJ1-1	CASSLEWNTEAFF	TGTGCCAGCAGTTTAGAGTGGAACACTGAAGCTTTCTTT
NA	TRBV9	NA	TRBJ2-6	CASSVEAGANVLTF	TGTGCCAGCAGCGTAGAGGCAGGGGCCAACGTCCTGACTTTC
NA	TRBV7-9	NA	TRBJ2-3	CASSDVGLTDTQYF	TGTGCCAGCAGCGACGTGGGGCTCACAGATACGCAGTATTTT
few	TRBV6-4	NA	TRBJ1-1	CASSVGLNTEAFF	TGTGCCAGCAGTGTTGGGCTGAACACTGAAGCTTTCTTT
NA	TRBV11-3	NA	TRBJ2-7	CASSLVASSYEQYF	TGTGCCAGCAGCTTAGTTGCCTCCTCCTACGAGCAGTACTTC
NA	TRBV5-6	NA	TRBJ2-1	CASSYRGTYNEQFF	TGTGCCAGCAGCTACCGAGGGACCTACAATGAGCAGTTCTTC
NA	TRBV7-2	TRBD2	TRBJ2-1	CASSLGSGGYNEQFF	TGTGCCAGCAGCTTAGGGTCGGGGGGCTACAATGAGCAGTTCTTC
once	TRBV18	NA	TRBJ2-3	CASSPLEGSVSTDTQYF	TGTGCCAGCTCACCCCTTGAGGGTTCGGTGAGCACAGATACGCAGTATTTT
NA	TRBV5-1	TRBD1	TRBJ2-7	CASSLGQGFNEQYF	TGCGCCAGCAGCTTAGGACAGGGTTTCAACGAGCAGTACTTC
once	TRBV28	NA	TRBJ2-7	CASSPPAISYEQYF	TGTGCCAGCAGTCCACCGGCGATCTCCTACGAGCAGTACTTC
once	TRBV11-3	TRBD1	TRBJ1-1	CASSYRGPMNTEAFF	TGTGCCAGCAGCTACAGGGGGCCCATGAACACTGAAGCTTTCTTT
NA	TRBV19	NA	TRBJ2-3	CASSIAPAKTDTQYF	TGTGCCAGTAGTATCGCGCCGGCGAAAACAGATACGCAGTATTTT
NA	TRBV12-5	TRBD1	TRBJ2-2	CASVPGQVSVGELFF	TGTGCTAGTGTACCGGGACAGGTCTCGGTCGGGGAGCTGTTTTTT
NA	TRBV2	NA	TRBJ2-4	CASSERPQGIQYF	TGTGCCAGCAGTGAAAGACCGCAGGGCATTCAGTACTTC
NA	TRBV19	TRBD1	TRBJ1-2	CASSPTGAYGYTF	TGTGCCAGTAGCCCGACAGGGGCCTATGGCTACACCTTC
NA	TRBV5-1	NA	TRBJ1-4	CASSLGDSREKLFF	TGCGCCAGCAGCTTGGGTGACAGCAGAGAAAAACTGTTTTTT
NA	TRBV10-3	NA	TRBJ2-5	CAIRRDSSQETQYF	TGTGCCATCAGGCGGGACTCCTCCCAAGAGACCCAGTACTTC
few	TRBV11-3	NA	TRBJ2-1	CASSPSRLEQFF	TGTGCCAGCAGCCCCAGCCGACTCGAGCAGTTCTTC
NA	TRBV5-5	TRBD2	TRBJ2-3	CASSSQRGANTDTQYF	TGTGCCAGCAGCTCACAGCGGGGAGCCAATACAGATACGCAGTATTTT
NA	TRBV7-9	NA	TRBJ2-5	CASSLGADSYQETQYF	TGTGCCAGCAGCTTAGGGGCAGATTCTTACCAAGAGACCCAGTACTTC
NA	TRBV9	NA	TRBJ1-3	CASSVEGSSSGNTIYF	TGTGCCAGCAGCGTAGAAGGGAGCAGCTCTGGAAACACCATATATTTT
NA	TRBV28	NA	TRBJ2-7	CASSSPGFSYEQYF	TGTGCCAGCAGTTCCCCCGGTTTCTCCTACGAGCAGTACTTC
NA	TRBV28	NA	TRBJ2-2	CASTPGLANTGELFF	TGTGCCAGCACCCCCGGGCTAGCGAACACCGGGGAGCTGTTTTTT
NA	TRBV28	NA	TRBJ2-7	CASRGPGRRVVREQYF	TGTGCCAGCAGGGGGCCCGGAAGAAGGGTAGTACGGGAGCAGTACTTC
NA	TRBV6-6	NA	TRBJ1-2	CASSYLGNYGYTF	TGTGCCAGCAGTTACCTTGGGAACTATGGCTACACCTTC
NA	TRBV7-2	NA	TRBJ2-3	CASSPDSLGTDTQYF	TGTGCCAGCAGCCCCGACTCCCTCGGGACAGATACGCAGTATTTT
few	TRBV7-2	NA	TRBJ2-3	CASSFLLDTDTQYF	TGTGCCAGCAGCTTTCTCCTGGACACAGATACGCAGTATTTT
NA	TRBV5-5	NA	TRBJ2-5	CASSLRRGQETQYF	TGTGCCAGCAGCTTGAGGAGGGGTCAAGAGACCCAGTACTTC
NA	TRBV5-1	TRBD1	TRBJ2-7	CASSWDPPTGMSYEQYF	TGCGCCAGCAGCTGGGACCCACCGACAGGGATGTCCTACGAGCAGTACTTC
NA	TRBV2	NA	TRBJ2-3	CASSDGGGTDTQYF	TGTGCCAGCAGTGATGGTGGAGGAACAGATACGCAGTATTTT
NA	TRBV18	NA	TRBJ2-7	CASSPGPPGPGYEQYF	TGTGCCAGCTCACCCGGGCCTCCCGGGCCCGGCTACGAGCAGTACTTC
NA	TRBV10-1	NA	TRBJ2-7	CASRKGPISEQYF	TGCGCCAGCAGGAAGGGCCCCATCTCCGAGCAGTACTTC
NA	TRBV5-1	TRBD1	TRBJ1-2	CASSPGQDGVYGYTF	TGCGCCAGCAGCCCGGGACAGGATGGAGTTTATGGCTACACCTTC
NA	TRBV27	TRBD2	TRBJ2-3	CASIAGGTDTQYF	TGTGCCAGCATAGCGGGGGGCACAGATACGCAGTATTTT
NA	TRBV6-6	TRBD1	TRBJ1-4	CASSSGQGANEKLFF	TGTGCCAGCAGTTCGGGACAGGGGGCAAATGAAAAACTGTTTTTT
NA	TRBV6-6	NA	TRBJ1-1	CASSPSRGRDTEAFF	TGTGCCAGCAGCCCGAGCCGCGGACGGGACACTGAAGCTTTCTTT
NA	TRBV4-1	NA	TRBJ2-1	CASSQDSRGHRYEQFF	TGCGCCAGCAGCCAAGACTCGCGGGGGCATCGGTATGAGCAGTTCTTC
once	TRBV27	TRBD1	TRBJ2-3	CASSFPGQGKGTDTQYF	TGTGCCAGCAGTTTCCCGGGACAGGGGAAAGGGACAGATACGCAGTATTTT